Shown below are 11 T cell receptor beta chains from a single sample sequenced in a study of control samples from healthy donors and cancer patients. Sequenced by immunoSEQ multiplex PCR; TCRdb stores in-frame clones only, minus some. The data contain under 200,000 clones, 91% of them seen just once; the ten biggest clones take up about 1.6%. Sequencing was performed on blood. The origin of the receptors is a woman in her 30s in good health.

V gene TRBV4-3 combines with J gene TRBJ2-7; 8 positions agree with TRBD2. CDR3 length: 15 residues. Per the germline V gene, CDR1 is LGHNA and CDR2 is YSLEER. With 0 bases clipped from V and 6 bases from J, the junction kept 7 bases outside the gene matches. For the CDR3, the DNA is TGCGCCAGCAGCCAAGATCGGCTAGCGGGCTCCGAGCAGTACTTC. It is translated as CASSQDRLAGSEQYF.

The chain recombines TRBV10-1 with TRBJ2-3; 12 positions match TRBD2. The germline gives CDR1 WNHNN, CDR2 SYGVQD (reference sequence). The CDR3 extends over 15 amino acids. The V and J ends lost 5 bases and 0 bases, in that order; junction bases with no gene match: 0. The CDR3 loop reads CASSTSGGSTDTQYF. The DNA of the CDR3 is TGCGCCAGCAGTACTAGCGGGGGGAGCACAGATACGCAGTATTTT.

The rearrangement links TRBV18 to TRBJ2-7, with 8 bases identical to TRBD1. With 1 base clipped from V and 5 bases from J, the junction kept 4 bases outside the gene matches. CDR1 is KGHSH, CDR2 LQKENI, per germline. This CDR3 spans 14 amino acids. CDR3 in DNA: TGTGCCAGCTCACCACTCAGGGGGCTCGACGAGCAGTACTTC. It encodes CASSPLRGLDEQYF. Complete variable domain (other parts from reference TRBV18 and TRBJ2-7): NAGVMQNPRHLVRRRGQEARLRCSPMKGHSHVYWYRQLPEEGLKFMVYLQKENIIDESGMPKERFSAEFPKEGPSILRIQQVVRGDSAAYFCASSPLRGLDEQYFGPGTRLTVT.

This chain joins TRBV19 and TRBJ2-7; 7 bases line up with TRBD1. Germline V CDR1 and CDR2: LNHDA, SQIVND (reference sequence). The CDR3 sequence is 13 residues long. With 6 bases clipped from V and 2 bases from J, the junction kept 4 bases outside the gene matches. CDR3 nucleotides: TGTGCCAGTAGCCTGGGGACAGCCTACGAGCAGTACTTC. Protein sequence: CASSLGTAYEQYF.

The J gene is TRBJ2-3, the V gene TRBV28, with 7 bases aligning to TRBD2. The trim removed 3 bases at V and 4 bases at J, leaving 4 bases unmatched. Looked up from germline, CDR1 is MDHEN and CDR2 is SYDVKM. The CDR3 consists of 14 residues. The CDR3 sequence: CASSLGGSSDTQYF. Here the CDR3 DNA reads TGTGCCAGCAGTTTGGGGGGGAGTTCAGATACGCAGTATTTT.

The rearrangement joins TRBV5-1 to TRBJ1-4; D remains unclear. V was pared by 0 bases and J by 0 bases, with 6 bases between. Germline V gene data show CDR1 as SGHRS and CDR2 as YFSETQ. The CDR3 runs 15 residues. CDR3 in amino acids: CASSLDASTNEKLFF. The CDR3 region has the DNA TGCGCCAGCAGCTTGGACGCATCAACTAATGAAAAACTGTTTTTT.

The chain is built from TRBV10-2 and TRBJ2-3, with D perhaps TRBD1 (6 bases). Trimming shortened V by 7 bases and J by 2 bases, and 13 bases separated the two germline ends. Germline V gene lookup returns CDR1 WSHSY and CDR2 SAAADI. This CDR3 is 14 amino acids long. The CDR3 here is CASKGHLHTDTQYF. CDR3 nucleotide sequence: TGCGCCAGCAAGGGACACCTACACACAGATACGCAGTATTTT.

This clone came up once. The V gene is TRBV13, the J gene TRBJ2-3; D remains ambiguous. This CDR3 has 12 residues. V was pared by 5 bases and J by 1 base, with 4 bases between. The germline V gene has CDR1 PRHDT and CDR2 FYEKMQ (reference sequence). The CDR3 sequence: CASSPGTDTQYF. CDR3 in DNA: TGTGCCAGCAGCCCGGGCACAGATACGCAGTATTTT.

The chain links TRBV11-2 to TRBJ2-7, with 7 bases identical to TRBD2. Looked up from germline, CDR1 is SGHAT and CDR2 is FQNNGV. This CDR3 contains 14 residues. V lost 5 bases and J lost 3; bases outside the gene matches: 7. The CDR3: CASSVTRDYYEQYF. The CDR3 DNA reads TGTGCCAGCAGCGTCACCCGGGACTACTACGAGCAGTACTTC.

This clone was seen a handful of times. This rearrangement joins TRBV4-1 to TRBJ2-7; D gene ambiguous. The CDR3 consists of 13 residues. Germline V gene lookup returns CDR1 MGHRA and CDR2 YSYEKL. V gave up 2 bases and J gave up 1 base, with 6 bases separating them. For the CDR3, the DNA is TGCGCCAGCAGCCAACGGCAGTCCTACGAGCAGTACTTC. This encodes CASSQRQSYEQYF.

About this clone itself: Different DNA sequences within this sample yield the same CDR3. The chain carries TRBV2 and TRBJ2-3; a possible D gene is TRBD2 (6 bases). Per the germline V gene, CDR1 is SNHLY and CDR2 is FYNNEI. V was cut by 4 bases and J by 6 bases, with 11 bases left in between. The CDR3 is made up of 13 amino acids. CDR3 nucleotide sequence: TGTGCCAGCAGTGCCCTGCGGGATGATACGCAGTATTTT. It specifies CASSALRDDTQYF.